This T cell receptor (beta chain) was sequenced during a study of blood T cell repertoires in COVID-19. Study in general: PBMCs, B-cell-depleted T cells, or T cells provided the cDNA or gDNA that made up the material.

Measured with immunoSEQ multiplex PCR; TCRdb has only the in-frame clones, and not every one. Here the sample spans about 120,000 clones, about four fifths being singletons. The trim removed 3 bases at V and 1 base at J, leaving 2 bases unmatched. Germline V gene sequence: CDR1 LNHDA, CDR2 SQIVND (reference sequence). CDR3 size: 15 residues. The chain is built from TRBV19 and TRBJ2-2, with 7 bases that match TRBD1. The source of this sequence is a woman older than 75 with acute or convalescent COVID-19. Sequencing input: peripheral blood. CDR3 sequence reads: CASSMDRMNTGELFF. In DNA form, the CDR3 reads TGTGCCAGTAGTATGGACAGGATGAACACCGGGGAGCTGTTTTTT.